This TCR beta chain came from a study of CD8 T cells in ankylosing spondylitis. Study-wide results and caveats: Within matched ankylosing spondylitis synovial fluid, disease-linked clones were reportedly significantly enriched. Earlier reports found some motif variants in synovial fluid and blood in reactive arthritis. The disease-linked clones had a CD8+ phenotype and low blood frequencies. Typical of ankylosing spondylitis blood, it appeared, was a TCR beta motif of seven to nine highly homologous variants.

MiXCR was run by TCRdb on the 5' RACE reads, yielding one entry per CDR3 protein. The data contain 250,000 or so distinct CDR3 sequences, approximately 10% of them singletons. Germline lookup yields CDR1 GTSNPN and CDR2 SVGIG (reference sequence). Trimming cost V 0 bases and J 0 bases, with 4 bases left between them. The CDR3 runs to 13 residues. In this sample, this clonotype turned up a few times. Its matching antigen is unknown. Source material: blood, either unsorted or a sorted T cell fraction (not recorded which). This chain uses TRBV30 with TRBJ2-3; D gene ambiguous. This receptor was obtained from a male donor with ankylosing spondylitis or in good health (not recorded which). The chain's CDR3 is CAWSVGSTDTQYF. CDR3 sequence (DNA): TGTGCCTGGAGTGTGGGTAGCACAGATACGCAGTATTTT.